This entry lists 17 T cell receptor beta chains sequenced from one sample in a study of shared clonotypes between healthy human individuals. The assay was immunoSEQ multiplex PCR, and TCRdb's table has in-frame clones only and misses some. Altogether millions of clones are present, less than 95% being singletons, with the ten largest covering around 1.1%. CD45RO-negative, CCR7-selected cells formed the naive CD8 fraction, which excluded terminally differentiated effector memory CD45RA+ cells. Sequenced: naive CD8+ T cells sorted from blood. These receptors originate from a man younger than 35 in good health.

A few counts support this clone. This chain joins TRBV27 and TRBJ1-5, with 12 positions matching TRBD1. Germline assignment: CDR1 MNHEY and CDR2 SMNVEV (reference sequence). This CDR3 has 16 residues. With V trimmed by 3 bases and J by 6 bases, 6 bases remained unmatched. The CDR3 region is CASSLGTGGAGQPQHF. CDR3 nucleotides: TGTGCCAGCAGTTTGGGGACAGGGGGCGCGGGTCAGCCCCAGCATTTT.

This chain uses TRBV5-4 with TRBJ2-7, with TRBD2 matching over 12 bases. Germline V gives CDR1 SGHNT, CDR2 YYREEE (reference sequence). Unmatched junction bases numbered 3, after V lost 0 bases and J lost 5 bases. The CDR3 is 15 amino acids. The CDR3 sequence is CASSLGPSGGDEQYF. Written as DNA, the CDR3 is TGTGCCAGCAGCTTGGGTCCTAGCGGGGGGGACGAGCAGTACTTC.

This chain joins TRBV5-4 and TRBJ1-1; D is undetermined. V gave up 3 bases and J gave up 4 bases, with 13 bases separating them. The CDR3 sequence is 14 residues long. In germline, CDR1 is SGHNT, CDR2 YYREEE (reference sequence). This chain's CDR3 is CASSSKTLGTEAFF. DNA of the CDR3: TGTGCCAGCAGCTCAAAAACTCTGGGCACTGAAGCTTTCTTT.

As to this clone: This same CDR3 is encoded by further DNA sequences in the sample. J is TRBJ2-7 and V is TRBV4-3; TRBD2 agrees at 8 bases. The V segment lost 4 bases and the J segment 0 bases; nucleotides outside the gene matches: 2. Germline V gives CDR1 LGHNA, CDR2 YSLEER. The CDR3 sequence is 14 residues long. The CDR3 region has the DNA TGCGCCAGCAGCCCCGGGACTAGCTCCTACGAGCAGTACTTC. Translation gives CASSPGTSSYEQYF.

The chain recombines TRBV2 with TRBJ2-2; TRBD2 aligns across 10 bases. This CDR3 spans 13 amino acids. Germline V gives CDR1 SNHLY, CDR2 FYNNEI. With 8 bases clipped from V and 6 bases from J, the junction kept 3 bases outside the gene matches. CDR3 in DNA: TGTGCCAGCCGAGCGGGGGGGTCCGGGGAGCTGTTTTTT. It specifies CASRAGGSGELFF.

The chain employs TRBV4-1 and TRBJ1-5, with a weak D call TRBD1 (5 bases). This CDR3 comprises 16 residues. CDR1 and CDR2 from the germline V gene are MGHRA and YSYEKL. V was clipped by 1 base and J by 3 bases, with 13 bases between them. The CDR3 bases are TGCGCCAGCAGCCAAGGTTCCACGGGGGTCAATCAGCCCCAGCATTTT. Translating gives CASSQGSTGVNQPQHF.

The J gene is TRBJ2-2, the V gene TRBV2, with 9 bases lining up with TRBD2. Germline values: CDR1 SNHLY, CDR2 FYNNEI. The CDR3 covers 13 residues. Losses at the gene ends were 6 bases for V and 4 bases for J; bases not matched to a gene: 0. This chain's CDR3 is CASRGLATGELFF. The CDR3 region has the DNA TGTGCCAGCAGGGGACTAGCCACCGGGGAGCTGTTTTTT.

V gene TRBV7-6 combines with J gene TRBJ2-7; D is possibly TRBD1 or TRBD2 (5 bases each). CDR1 and CDR2 (germline): SGHVS, FNYEAQ. The CDR3 sequence is 14 residues long. V was shortened by 2 bases and J by 4 bases, with 12 bases between the two germline ends. Here the CDR3 DNA reads TGTGCCAGCAGCTTAAACCGGGACGGATACGAGCAGTACTTC. It is translated as CASSLNRDGYEQYF.

In its sample, this clone was seen once. V and J are TRBV7-9 and TRBJ1-4; no definite D call. The length of the CDR3 is 17 residues. The germline V gene encodes CDR1 SEHNR and CDR2 FQNEAQ (reference sequence). V shed 5 bases and J shed 4 bases, with 20 bases lying between them. CDR3 nucleotide sequence: TGTGCCAGCAGCCCCTCACTGACCCTGATACTTAATGAAAAACTGTTTTTT. Amino acid sequence: CASSPSLTLILNEKLFF.

The chain has TRBV10-3 and TRBJ1-1; D gene ambiguous. Germline CDR1 and CDR2: ENHRY and SYGVKD. The CDR3 spans 12 residues. Trimming cost V 2 bases and J 6 bases, with 7 bases left between them. The CDR3 DNA sequence: TGTGCCATCAGTGAGGGCAGTCCTGAAGCTTTCTTT. Its translation: CAISEGSPEAFF.

This chain links TRBV14 with TRBJ2-3; 8 nucleotides agree with TRBD2. Germline V gene data show CDR1 as SGHDN and CDR2 as FVKESK. The CDR3 has 19 amino acids. V gave up 1 base and J gave up 6 bases; unmatched junction bases: 18. CDR3 nucleotide sequence: TGTGCCAGCAGCCAAGTGGAAATTCGAAAAGCGGGAGTAGATGATACGCAGTATTTT. Protein product: CASSQVEIRKAGVDDTQYF. The variable domain in full, with the rest retrieved from reference TRBV14 and TRBJ2-3, is EAGVTQFPSHSVIEKGQTVTLRCDPISGHDNLYWYRRVMGKEIKFLLHFVKESKQDESGMPNNRFLAERTGGTYSTLKVQPAELEDSGVYFCASSQVEIRKAGVDDTQYFGPGTRLTVL.

This chain uses TRBV9 with TRBJ2-2; 9 bases match TRBD2. Germline V lookup: CDR1 SGDLS, CDR2 YYNGEE. Trimming at V came to 0 bases and at J to 5 bases, leaving 8 bases not matched to a gene. This CDR3 has 17 amino acids. CDR3 loop: CASSVGGLAGTTGELFF. DNA for the CDR3: TGTGCCAGCAGCGTAGGTGGGCTAGCGGGAACAACCGGGGAGCTGTTTTTT.

The chain joins TRBV10-3 to TRBJ2-7, with unresolved D. Looked up from germline, CDR1 is ENHRY and CDR2 is SYGVKD. The CDR3 has 12 residues. Trimming removed 7 bases from V and 6 bases from J, with 13 bases in between. The CDR3 sequence is CAITGDSAEQYF. The CDR3 region has the DNA TGTGCCATCACTGGAGATTCGGCCGAGCAGTACTTC.

This clone was observed a single time. The same CDR3 can be traced to other DNA sequences in this sample. The chain joins TRBV27 to TRBJ2-7; D is unresolved. The ends were cut back, 5 bases at V and 2 bases at J, with 13 bases in the middle. CDR1 is MNHEY, CDR2 SMNVEV, per germline (reference sequence). The CDR3 is 14 residues long. The CDR3, as DNA: TGTGCCAGCAGTACCCGGACGGGCGCCTACGAGCAGTACTTC. This translates into CASSTRTGAYEQYF.

A word on this clone: At the DNA level, this CDR3 is encoded by other sequences in the same sample as well. The chain is built from TRBV27 and TRBJ2-7; D call uncertain. V lost 3 bases, J lost 1 base, and 7 bases lay in between. The germline gives CDR1 MNHEY, CDR2 SMNVEV (reference sequence). CDR3 length: 13 residues. This CDR3 is CASSLTGSYEQYF. The CDR3 DNA follows: TGTGCCAGCAGTTTGACCGGTTCCTACGAGCAGTACTTC.

The chain links TRBV10-2 to TRBJ2-7, with 8 bases that match TRBD2. CDR3 size: 14 residues. J was trimmed by 3 bases and V by 8 bases; bases with no gene match: 9. Germline lookup yields CDR1 WSHSY and CDR2 SAAADI. The CDR3 DNA reads as TGCGCCAGCGAGGGGCGGGAGGACCACTACGAGCAGTACTTC. Translated, it gives CASEGREDHYEQYF.

The chain has TRBV6-4 and TRBJ2-3, with 9 bases fitting TRBD1. Trimming at V came to 1 base and at J to 4 bases, leaving 3 bases not matched to a gene. This CDR3 spans 15 amino acids. Looked up from germline, CDR1 is MRHNA and CDR2 is SNTAGT. CDR3: CASSDFTGGPDTQYF. The CDR3 DNA reads TGTGCCAGCAGTGACTTCACAGGGGGCCCAGATACGCAGTATTTT.